The rows below give T cell receptor beta chains drawn from one sample of a study of T cells in localized non-small cell lung cancer. Some clones are missing from TCRdb's copy, which holds only in-frame ones; the method was immunoSEQ multiplex PCR. The sample comprises tens of thousands of clones, 80% to 85% of which are singletons, and approximately 5.1% rests with the top ten. Sample: PBMCs, taken before any cancer treatment. The receptor set was obtained from a man aged 40 to 70 with stage II lung adenocarcinoma. Both conserved end residues are part of each CDR3. D genes are given only for firm matches. Clone size is stated in some rows and not others, as once, few, many or a class when expanded.

abundance,j_gene,d_gene,v_gene,CDR3aa,CDR3nt
-,TRBJ2-6,-,TRBV14,CASSLVTSGANVLTF,TGTGCCAGCAGCCTAGTTACCTCTGGGGCCAACGTCCTGACTTTC
few,TRBJ1-2,TRBD1,TRBV19,CASRTPGTGVNYGYTF,TGTGCCAGTAGGACCCCCGGGACAGGAGTAAACTATGGCTACACCTTC
-,TRBJ2-7,-,TRBV7-9,CASSLRSGPEDEQYF,TGTGCCAGCAGCTTACGATCCGGGCCCGAGGACGAGCAGTACTTC
-,TRBJ2-3,TRBD2,TRBV7-3,CASSFSRGADTQYF,TGTGCCAGCAGCTTCTCCCGGGGGGCAGATACGCAGTATTTT
-,TRBJ1-1,-,TRBV18,CASSPVQGFEAFF,TGTGCCAGCTCACCTGTTCAGGGATTCGAGGCTTTCTTT
-,TRBJ1-1,TRBD1,TRBV18,CASTRQGETAFF,TGTGCCAGCACAAGACAGGGGGAGACCGCTTTCTTT
-,TRBJ2-1,TRBD2,TRBV5-4,CASSRRLAGGRSNNEQFF,TGTGCCAGCAGCCGGAGACTAGCGGGGGGACGCTCCAACAATGAGCAGTTCTTC
-,TRBJ2-7,TRBD2,TRBV6-4,CASRYGDYYEQYF,TGTGCCAGCAGATACGGGGACTACTACGAGCAGTACTTC
-,TRBJ1-4,-,TRBV25-1,CASSDAGINEKLFF,TGTGCCAGCAGTGATGCGGGGATTAATGAAAAACTGTTTTTT
-,TRBJ2-1,TRBD1,TRBV7-2,CASSLTGQGYNEQFF,TGTGCCAGCAGCTTAACGGGACAGGGTTACAATGAGCAGTTCTTC
-,TRBJ1-1,TRBD1,TRBV6-5,CASRQDRRGTEAFF,TGTGCCAGCAGACAGGACAGGAGGGGCACTGAAGCTTTCTTT
-,TRBJ1-3,-,TRBV7-6,CASSLGPVLSGNTIYF,TGTGCCAGCAGCCTTGGTCCAGTCCTCTCTGGAAACACCATATATTTT
-,TRBJ2-1,TRBD2,TRBV9,CASSVEGSGRFIAEQFF,TGTGCCAGCAGCGTAGAGGGGAGCGGGAGATTTATTGCTGAGCAGTTCTTC
-,TRBJ1-4,-,TRBV7-2,CASSLSIGEKLFF,TGTGCCAGCAGCTTAAGTATCGGAGAAAAACTGTTTTTT
-,TRBJ2-3,TRBD2,TRBV29-1,CSVSASGRVVTTNTQYF,TGCAGCGTTTCCGCTAGCGGGAGGGTTGTGACAACGAATACGCAGTATTTT
-,TRBJ1-1,-,TRBV5-1,CASSNSAGGNTEAFF,TGCGCCAGCAGCAACTCAGCGGGGGGGAACACTGAAGCTTTCTTT
-,TRBJ2-1,-,TRBV4-1,CASSLTASSYNEQFF,TGCGCCAGCAGCTTGACAGCGAGCTCCTACAATGAGCAGTTCTTC
-,TRBJ1-3,-,TRBV7-2,CASSLVPGGGAINTIYF,TGTGCCAGCAGCTTAGTACCGGGCGGGGGGGCGATAAACACCATATATTTT
-,TRBJ2-2,TRBD1,TRBV9,CASRANPGQRDTGELFF,TGTGCCAGCAGAGCCAACCCGGGACAGCGAGACACCGGGGAGCTGTTTTTT
-,TRBJ2-7,TRBD1,TRBV30,CAWSDRGRLEQYF,TGTGCCTGGAGTGACAGGGGGCGGCTCGAGCAGTACTTC
-,TRBJ2-7,-,TRBV2,CASSDGGRGEQYF,TGTGCCAGCAGTGACGGGGGGCGCGGCGAGCAGTACTTC
-,TRBJ2-7,-,TRBV7-2,CASSSSRDSYEQYF,TGTGCCAGCAGCTCGTCCCGGGACTCCTACGAGCAGTACTTC
once,TRBJ1-1,TRBD1,TRBV19,CASSPRTGFTEAFF,TGTGCCAGTAGTCCCAGGACAGGCTTCACTGAAGCTTTCTTT
-,TRBJ1-1,-,TRBV11-3,CASIQDGEEAEAFF,TGTGCCAGCATACAGGACGGGGAGGAAGCTGAAGCTTTCTTT
-,TRBJ1-2,-,TRBV6-5,CASSSDSYGYTF,TGTGCCAGCAGTTCTGACAGTTATGGCTACACCTTC
-,TRBJ1-2,TRBD1,TRBV7-2,CASSFWDRANYGYTF,TGTGCCAGCAGCTTTTGGGACAGAGCTAACTATGGCTACACCTTC
-,TRBJ1-1,TRBD1,TRBV6-1,CASSEGTGATEAFF,TGTGCCAGCAGTGAGGGGACAGGGGCAACTGAAGCTTTCTTT
-,TRBJ2-5,-,TRBV6-1,CASSEGSWGGLETQYF,TGTGCCAGCAGTGAAGGGTCGTGGGGGGGGCTAGAGACCCAGTACTTC
-,TRBJ1-2,-,TRBV19,CASSSRGQFYNGYTF,TGTGCCAGTAGTAGCAGGGGACAATTTTATAATGGCTACACCTTC
-,TRBJ1-1,-,TRBV10-3,CAVGGGVLNTEAFF,TGTGCCGTAGGCGGGGGGGTCCTGAACACTGAAGCTTTCTTT
-,TRBJ2-1,-,TRBV7-2,CASSLRRESSYNEQFF,TGTGCCAGCAGCTTAAGGCGGGAAAGCTCCTACAATGAGCAGTTCTTC
-,TRBJ1-1,-,TRBV19,CASSIGQATTEAFF,TGTGCCAGTAGTATAGGTCAGGCAACCACTGAAGCTTTCTTT
-,TRBJ1-1,-,TRBV11-1,CASSLGLNTEAFF,TGTGCCAGCAGCTTAGGCCTGAACACTGAAGCTTTCTTT
-,TRBJ1-5,-,TRBV19,CASSIDWKGEPQHF,TGTGCCAGTAGTATAGATTGGAAAGGGGAGCCCCAGCATTTT
-,TRBJ2-7,TRBD1,TRBV7-2,CASSMDRGHEQYF,TGTGCCAGCAGCATGGACAGGGGCCACGAGCAGTACTTC
-,TRBJ1-5,-,TRBV6-6,CASSTRTENQPQHF,TGTGCCAGCAGTACACGGACAGAGAATCAGCCCCAGCATTTT
-,TRBJ2-2,-,TRBV27,CASSATNTGELFF,TGTGCCAGCAGTGCCACGAACACCGGGGAGCTGTTTTTT
-,TRBJ1-2,-,TRBV30,CASPDGYTF,TGTGCCTCTCCGGATGGCTACACCTTC
-,TRBJ1-1,-,TRBV7-3,CASSLGSSGTEAFF,TGTGCCAGCAGCTTAGGCAGTTCGGGCACTGAAGCTTTCTTT
-,TRBJ1-4,-,TRBV5-8,CASSPSMVGIRGEKLFF,TGTGCCAGCAGCCCGAGCATGGTGGGGATACGGGGTGAAAAACTGTTTTTT
-,TRBJ2-1,TRBD2,TRBV9,CASSVAGGNYNEQFF,TGTGCCAGCAGCGTAGCGGGAGGGAACTACAATGAGCAGTTCTTC
few,TRBJ2-1,TRBD1,TRBV11-3,CASSLGTGLFAEQFF,TGTGCCAGCAGCCTTGGGACAGGCCTTTTCGCCGAGCAGTTCTTC
-,TRBJ2-7,-,TRBV7-2,CASSPGTLSSYEQYF,TGTGCCAGCAGTCCCGGGACCCTAAGCTCCTACGAGCAGTACTTC
once,TRBJ2-1,-,TRBV5-1,CASSFAGNEQFF,TGCGCCAGCAGCTTTGCGGGTAATGAGCAGTTCTTC
-,TRBJ1-6,-,TRBV6-1,CASSEKHWGAPLHF,TGTGCCAGCAGTGAAAAACATTGGGGGGCCCCTCTCCACTTT
-,TRBJ1-1,TRBD1,TRBV4-1,CASSQPDRGDYTEAFF,TGCGCCAGCAGCCAACCCGACAGGGGAGATTACACTGAAGCTTTCTTT
-,TRBJ1-2,-,TRBV5-1,CASSLATGGYGYTF,TGCGCCAGCAGCTTGGCCACGGGAGGCTATGGCTACACCTTC
-,TRBJ1-3,TRBD1,TRBV19,CASKRTGVSGNTIYF,TGTGCCAGTAAAAGGACAGGGGTCTCTGGAAACACCATATATTTT
-,TRBJ1-5,-,TRBV6-6,CASSPSGVHQPQHF,TGTGCCAGCAGTCCAAGTGGGGTTCATCAGCCCCAGCATTTT